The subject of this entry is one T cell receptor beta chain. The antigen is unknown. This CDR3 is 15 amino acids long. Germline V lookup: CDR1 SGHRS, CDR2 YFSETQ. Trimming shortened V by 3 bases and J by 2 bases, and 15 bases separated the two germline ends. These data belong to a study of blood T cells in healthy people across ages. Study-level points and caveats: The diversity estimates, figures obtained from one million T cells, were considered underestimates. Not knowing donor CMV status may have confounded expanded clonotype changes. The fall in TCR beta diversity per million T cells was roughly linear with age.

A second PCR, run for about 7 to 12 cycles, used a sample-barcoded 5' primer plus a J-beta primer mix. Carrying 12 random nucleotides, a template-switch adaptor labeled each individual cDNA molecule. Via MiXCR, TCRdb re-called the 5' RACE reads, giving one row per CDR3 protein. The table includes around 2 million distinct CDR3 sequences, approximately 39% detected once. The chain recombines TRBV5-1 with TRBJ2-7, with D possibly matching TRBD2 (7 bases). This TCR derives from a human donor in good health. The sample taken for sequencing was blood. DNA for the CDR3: TGCGCCAGCAGCTGGGGGGGCCGGGACACCTACGAGCAGTACTTC. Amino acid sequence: CASSWGGRDTYEQYF.